This TCR beta chain was identified during a study of identical twins. TCRdb called the 5' RACE reads again in MiXCR, with one record for every CDR3 protein. The sample lists 550,000 to 700,000 distinct CDR3 sequences; less than 25% were seen once. The CDR3 extends over 12 amino acids. V was clipped by 4 bases and J by 8 bases, with 12 bases between them. Germline values: CDR1 DFQATT, CDR2 SNEGSKA (reference sequence). These data also featured in a second study, about T cells expressing NK-cell markers. From that paper: Dominant NKG2C+ clonotype frequencies of roughly 1.0-8% of CD8+ T cells were measured in six or seven donors.

The V gene is TRBV20-1, the J gene TRBJ2-1; D gene ambiguous. This clonotype was sampled from a woman under 30 in good health. Sequenced: PBMCs. CDR3: CSATDQRDEQFF. CDR3 sequence (DNA): TGCAGTGCTACTGATCAGCGCGATGAGCAGTTCTTC.